This T cell receptor beta chain was recorded in a study of CD8+ T cells in alopecia areata. Notes on the study in general: The study found that many expanded lesional clones persisted in scalp and blood during tofacitinib. Mouse data revealed clearer TCR sharing than patient data did, a gap possibly tied to HLA.

Treatment here: oral pan-JAK inhibitor, 5-10 mg twice daily. Collection of lesional scalp punch biopsies and peripheral blood was performed in alopecia areata patients. PBMCs yielded sorted CD4+ and CD8+ T cells. As the sequencing template, cDNA was produced by extracting RNA and reverse transcribing it. The method was immunoSEQ multiplex PCR; TCRdb's version includes in-frame clones alone and lacks a portion of them. Here the sample spans about 210,000 clones, under 70% being singletons. A remark on this clone: Its antigen is undetermined.

From germline, CDR1 is MDHEN and CDR2 SYDVKM. The CDR3 has 13 residues. V was pared by 6 bases and J by 5 bases, with 3 bases of the junction left unmatched. The sequencing here drew on CD4+ T cells sorted from blood, taken at week 4, from a patient treated with tofacitinib. This chain connects TRBV28 to TRBJ2-3; 9 nucleotides agree with TRBD1. The receptor comes from a human donor with alopecia areata. CDR3 in amino acids: CASRRQGVDTQYF. CDR3 sequence (DNA): TGTGCCAGCAGACGACAGGGGGTAGATACGCAGTATTTT.